Detailed here is one T cell receptor (beta chain). This clone was picked up one time. Its antigen remains unidentified. Base-call qualities are not available, and no considerably larger clone is one nucleotide away. This entry is derived from a study of tissue T cells after allogeneic stem cell transplantation (dated by TCRdb to 2021 to 2024). With respect to the entire study: When multiple samples of a tissue were available, H&E sections were reviewed by a pathologist, and samples with histologically apparent lymphocytes were prioritized for sequencing. TCR beta repertoires were profiled across many tissues obtained from research autopsies of patients with and without GVHD, as well as in mouse models of GVHD. On the human side, the study was prospective and observational, with no blinding or randomization. Points the paper makes about the study in general: Blood and spleen T cells captured only a limited portion of the TCR repertoire detected in tissues, in both patients and mice. Which tissue TCRs were alloreactive or antigen-specific was not determined in the study, and some of the clones might have been host cells that persisted. Blood samples were not available from the non-GVHD comparator patients. Within patients, how anatomically similar tissues were was a major factor shaping TCR repertoire composition, regardless of disease or transplant status. A small and clinically heterogeneous patient cohort was studied, and sampling depth was acknowledged as a limitation. Only a few T cell clones appeared in more than one patient, yet motif-based clustering showed tissue-specific repertoire signatures that were shared between patients.

The time point label of this sample denotes: human tissue collected at research (rapid) autopsy. For comparison, three non-HCT patients with other cancers were selected retrospectively, each having at least five GI tract samples and no known GI disease at death. Autopsy tissues included GI sites from esophagus to rectum, liver, skin and lymphoid organs including spleen, after a median post-mortem interval of approximately 10 hours. Each autopsy specimen was bisected, with one portion flash-frozen in liquid nitrogen and the remainder formalin-fixed, and the outer muscle layers of GI specimens were removed. Genomic DNA was extracted from frozen tissues using the Mag-Bind Blood & Tissue DNA HDQ 96 Kit on a Chemagic 360 or the DNeasy Blood & Tissue Kit. Because of concern about red blood cell contamination, extracted DNA was further purified using the Genomic DNA Clean & Concentrator-25 kit. V loses 3 bases of germline sequence and J loses 0 bases, and the interval between the two ends is 18 bases. From a lookup of the germline V gene, CDR1 and CDR2 are WSHSY and SAAADI. The CDR3 spans 18 residues, from the cysteine through the phenylalanine. Only the CDR3 DNA stays, 54 bases, in frame from base 1.

Library preparation employed the immunoSEQ multiplex PCR assay. TCRbeta CDR3 sequencing was performed at survey depth by Adaptive Biotechnologies, and CDR3 sequences, V/J genes, productive frequency and template counts were reported. TCR beta CDR3 regions were amplified from genomic DNA rather than RNA. The authors processed their data as follows. Jensen-Shannon divergence was used to quantify pairwise repertoire overlap between tissues, with a value of 1 indicating complete divergence and a value of 0 indicating identical repertoires. Tissues were clustered by single-linkage agglomerative hierarchical clustering of pairwise JSD values and displayed as dendrograms. GLIPH2 was run on all patient samples with simulation_depth 1000, kmer_min_depth 3, cdr3_length_cutoff 8, keeping groups with more than two unique CDR3s. A standardized tissue-overlap score was calculated by extrapolating Jaccard GLIPH-group overlap across patients to a standard repertoire size of 1000 clones. Linear mixed-effect models, with tissue included as a fixed effect and individual included as a random effect, were used to assess associations of diversity with clinical or experimental variables. TCRdb retrieved this table from immuneACCESS and kept in-frame rearrangements only. Not all clones are present; in checked studies, unresolved V genes account for under half, and no reason is known for the remainder. The D gene and trimming were derived from the DNA, and the V and J assignments and clone size from that table. This sample has about 3,900 clones in its table, and roughly 70% of those were observed once. Of the sample, 8% to 10% falls within the top ten clones.

Specimen: left colon tissue, collected at autopsy. The source is a woman aged 18-55 years with breast cancer. The rearranged segments are TRBV10-2 and TRBJ1-5; too little of a D gene remains to name it. Read as DNA, the sequence is TGCGCCAGCAGTGATAGACATTTCGGTGGCGATAGCAATCAGCCCCAGCATTTT. Translated, it reads CASSDRHFGGDSNQPQHF.